These T cell receptor beta chains were read from a single sample in a study of STAT5B mutations in CD4+ large granular lymphocyte leukemia. Some clones are missing from TCRdb's copy, which holds only in-frame ones; the method was immunoSEQ multiplex PCR. The table has 20,000 or so clones, 82% seen once. The sequenced sample was CD4+ T cells from blood buffy coats. All receptors derive from a human donor in good health. The CDR3 runs from the conserved cysteine through the conserved F or W. D genes are given only for firm matches. Rows may omit the clone size; those that give it use once, few, many or a size class.

V	size	J	D	DNA	CDR3
TRBV18	-	TRBJ2-7	TRBD1	TGTGCCAGCTCAGGGACAGGGGGGGCCGCCGAGCAGTACTTC	CASSGTGGAAEQYF
TRBV6-6	-	TRBJ1-2	-	TGTGCCAGCAGTAAAGATCCGGGGACTAACTATGGCTACACCTTC	CASSKDPGTNYGYTF
TRBV6-6	-	TRBJ1-3	-	TGTGCCAGTCTAGACCCCACGAAATCAAACACCATATATTTT	CASLDPTKSNTIYF
TRBV7-2	-	TRBJ1-5	-	TGTGCCAGCAGTTTTCAGACTAAGGGTCAGCCCCAGCATTTT	CASSFQTKGQPQHF
TRBV4-2	-	TRBJ1-6	-	TGTGCCAGCAGCCCCGAAGCGGATTCACCCCTCCACTTT	CASSPEADSPLHF
TRBV30	-	TRBJ2-7	TRBD2	TGTGCCTGGAGTAAAGGGCTAGCGGGAGGTGCCGAGCAGTACTTC	CAWSKGLAGGAEQYF
TRBV9	-	TRBJ2-7	-	TGTGCCAGCAGCCCCCGGACGGAGGCCTACGAGCAGTACTTC	CASSPRTEAYEQYF
TRBV21-1	-	TRBJ2-2	-	TGTGCCAGCAGACCCGGGACTAGCGGGAGGGCCTACACCGGGGAGCTGTTTTTT	CASRPGTSGRAYTGELFF
TRBV14	-	TRBJ1-5	-	TGTGCCAGCAGCCAAGATGGACGGAAAACGAGTCTGTTTCAGCCCCAGCATTTT	CASSQDGRKTSLFQPQHF
TRBV19	-	TRBJ2-4	-	TGTGCCAGTAGTATTGGGAGAGAAAACATTCAGTACTTC	CASSIGRENIQYF
TRBV4-3	-	TRBJ1-2	TRBD1	TGCGCCAGCAGCAGGGACAGGGAGTATGGCTACACCTTC	CASSRDREYGYTF
TRBV7-9	-	TRBJ2-3	-	TGTGCCAGCAGCGCGGGGGCGGGAAACACAGATACGCAGTATTTT	CASSAGAGNTDTQYF
TRBV2	-	TRBJ1-2	-	TGTGCCAGCACGCTCCGGGGCTATGGCTACACCTTC	CASTLRGYGYTF
TRBV10-3	few	TRBJ1-5	-	TGTGCCATCAGTGAAGGCAATCAGCCCCAGCATTTT	CAISEGNQPQHF